Detailed here is one TCR beta chain. Its antigen is currently unknown. Per the germline V gene, CDR1 is SEHNR and CDR2 is FQNEAQ (reference sequence). The CDR3 consists of 13 residues. Germline trimming cut 3 bases from V and 5 bases from J; bases unmatched to any gene: 2. Profiled with immunoSEQ multiplex PCR; TCRdb holds only in-frame clones, not every one. Here the sample spans approximately 130,000 clones, approximately 85% being singletons. The record originates from a study of T cell responses to AZD1222 COVID-19 vaccine. Study-level results: Following two doses of AZD1222, Spike-specific TCR breadth and depth rose.

The specimen comprised peripheral blood, sampled 28 days after the second dose of the MenACWY control vaccine. The gene calls are TRBV7-9 and TRBJ1-1; 8 bases fit TRBD1. The sequence was obtained from an adult who received the MenACWY meningococcal vaccine as a control. The CDR3, as DNA: TGTGCCAGCAGCTTTACAGGGGGGACTGAAGCTTTCTTT. This translates into CASSFTGGTEAFF.